A single sample gave rise to the 4 T cell receptor beta chains below, sequenced in a study of shared clonotypes between healthy human individuals. TCRdb's table, derived via immunoSEQ multiplex PCR, lists solely in-frame clones and lacks some. The table records some 360,000 clones, 70% to 75% of them present only once. Sequencing used memory CD4+ T cells sorted from blood. Sample subset: CD45RA-negative fraction. These receptors originate from a man aged 25 to 45 in good health.

This rearrangement joins TRBV7-6 to TRBJ2-5; D call uncertain. The CDR3 covers 13 residues. V was trimmed by 5 bases and J by 2 bases, leaving 9 bases between them. Germline V lookup: CDR1 SGHVS, CDR2 FNYEAQ. The CDR3 sequence: CASSAGHQETQYF. CDR3 DNA sequence: TGTGCCAGCAGCGCCGGGCATCAAGAGACCCAGTACTTC.

This clone was seen a handful of times. The chain has TRBV2 and TRBJ2-6; 7 positions match TRBD2. The trim removed 8 bases at V and 0 bases at J, leaving 4 bases unmatched. Germline CDR1 is SNHLY and CDR2 is FYNNEI. CDR3 size: 15 residues. CDR3 sequence: CASGGTTSGANVLTF. The CDR3 DNA reads as TGTGCCAGCGGAGGGACTACCTCTGGGGCCAACGTCCTGACTTTC.

Of note for this clone: At one boundary the junction diverges from the germline segment, which might be a read error. This rearrangement joins TRBV15 to TRBJ2-3; the D gene is possibly TRBD1 (5 bases). The CDR3 length is 15 residues. Germline V gene lookup returns CDR1 LNHNV and CDR2 YYDKDF (reference sequence). The CDR3 loop reads CATSRDRWGTDTQYF. As DNA, the CDR3 is TGTGCCACCAGCAGAGATCGATGGGGCACGGATACGCAGTATTTT.

V usage is TRBV28 and J usage is TRBJ2-7; 11 bases are a match to TRBD2. V dropped 6 bases and J dropped 2; count of bases not matched to a gene: 6. CDR3 length: 15 amino acids. In germline, CDR1 is MDHEN, CDR2 SYDVKM. The chain's CDR3 is CASRSTSGATYEQYF. In DNA, the CDR3 is TGTGCCAGCAGATCGACTAGCGGGGCTACCTACGAGCAGTACTTC.